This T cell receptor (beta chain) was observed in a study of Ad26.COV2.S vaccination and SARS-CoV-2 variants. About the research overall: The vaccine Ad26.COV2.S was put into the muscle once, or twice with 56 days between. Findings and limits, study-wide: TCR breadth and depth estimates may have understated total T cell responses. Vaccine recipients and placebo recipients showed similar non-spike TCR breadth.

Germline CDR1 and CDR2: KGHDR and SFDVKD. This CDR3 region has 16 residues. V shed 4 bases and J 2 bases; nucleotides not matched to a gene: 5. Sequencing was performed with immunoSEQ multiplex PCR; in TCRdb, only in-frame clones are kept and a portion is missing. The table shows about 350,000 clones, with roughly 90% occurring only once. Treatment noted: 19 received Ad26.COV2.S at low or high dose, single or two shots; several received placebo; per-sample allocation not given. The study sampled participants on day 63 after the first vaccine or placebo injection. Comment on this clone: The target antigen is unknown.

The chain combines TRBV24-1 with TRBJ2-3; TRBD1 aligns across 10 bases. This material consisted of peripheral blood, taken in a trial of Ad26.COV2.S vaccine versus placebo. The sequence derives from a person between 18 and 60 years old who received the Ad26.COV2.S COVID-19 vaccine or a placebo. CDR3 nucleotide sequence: TGTGCCACCAGTGACCCGGGACAGGGGTACACAGATACGCAGTATTTT. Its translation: CATSDPGQGYTDTQYF.